This passage covers 22 T cell receptor beta chains from one sample sequenced in a study of T cell responses to AZD1222 COVID-19 vaccine. Only in-frame clones appear in the TCRdb table, and some are missing; sequencing was by immunoSEQ multiplex PCR. The repertoire holds 80,000 to 100,000 clones, about 88% seen once, with 4% to 5% in the top ten. Sequenced here: peripheral blood, sampled 28 days after the second AZD1222 dose. These receptor sequences come from an adult who received the AZD1222 COVID-19 vaccine.

The CDR3: CASSPRWQTGYTF. The CDR3, as DNA: TGTGCCAGCAGCCCCCGGTGGCAGACTGGCTACACCTTC. The chain is built from TRBV5-4 and TRBJ1-2, with D uncertain. Deletions cut 4 bases from V and 7 bases from J, with 14 bases between. The V gene's germline CDR1 is SGHNT and CDR2 YYREEE (reference sequence). The length of the CDR3 is 13 residues.

The table lists this clone with a few counts. This chain connects TRBV19 to TRBJ1-1, with a tentative D call TRBD1 (6 bases). CDR1 is LNHDA, CDR2 SQIVND, per germline (reference sequence). Trimming removed 8 bases from V and 1 base from J, with 8 bases in between. This CDR3 is 12 amino acids long. In DNA form, the CDR3 reads TGTGCCAGTGGACAGCCGAACACTGAAGCTTTCTTT. Translation: CASGQPNTEAFF.

The chain combines TRBV19 with TRBJ2-7; TRBD2 matches 9 bases. CDR3 length equals 16 residues. The germline V gene encodes CDR1 LNHDA and CDR2 SQIVND (reference sequence). V shed 1 base and J 2 bases; nucleotides not matched to a gene: 6. The CDR3 DNA reads as TGTGCCAGTAGTATAGGAGCGGGGGGCCCGCCCTACGAGCAGTACTTC. Translated, it gives CASSIGAGGPPYEQYF. Complete variable domain (other parts from reference TRBV19 and TRBJ2-7): DGGITQSPKYLFRKEGQNVTLSCEQNLNHDAMYWYRQDPGQGLRLIYYSQIVNDFQKGDIAEGYSVSREKKESFPLTVTSAQKNPTAFYLCASSIGAGGPPYEQYFGPGTRLTVT.

This chain joins TRBV19 and TRBJ1-4; 8 nucleotides agree with TRBD1. The CDR3 has 17 amino acids. J was trimmed by 8 bases and V by 7 bases; bases with no gene match: 18. The germline V gene has CDR1 LNHDA and CDR2 SQIVND (reference sequence). Written as DNA, the CDR3 is TGTGCCAGTATGGGAGACAGGGGATCATTACCGGGAGAAAAACTGTTTTTT. This sequence encodes CASMGDRGSLPGEKLFF.

The rearrangement joins TRBV19 to TRBJ2-2; perhaps TRBD2 as D (5 bases). Trimming removed 3 bases at V and 1 base at J, with 12 bases between. This CDR3 spans 16 amino acids. Germline assignment: CDR1 LNHDA and CDR2 SQIVND (reference sequence). As DNA, the CDR3 is TGTGCCAGTAGTATTAAAGGCGGACTGAACACCGGGGAGCTGTTTTTT. It translates to CASSIKGGLNTGELFF.

This rearrangement joins TRBV6-5 to TRBJ1-5; D remains ambiguous. The CDR3 runs 15 residues. Trimming pared 7 bases from V and 2 bases from J, leaving 15 bases between. Germline CDR1 is MNHEY and CDR2 is SVGAGI. CDR3 in amino acids: CASNNPNAGNQPQHF. For the CDR3, the DNA is TGTGCCAGCAATAACCCGAACGCGGGCAATCAGCCCCAGCATTTT.

This chain uses TRBV27 with TRBJ1-5, with D tentatively TRBD1 (5 bases). This CDR3 region has 15 residues. Looked up from germline, CDR1 is MNHEY and CDR2 is SMNVEV (reference sequence). The V and J ends lost 2 bases and 6 bases respectively, with 14 bases between them. In DNA form, the CDR3 reads TGTGCCAGCAGTTTAATCGGGGGGGAGGCTCAGCCCCAGCATTTT. Its translation is CASSLIGGEAQPQHF.

The J gene is TRBJ2-2, the V gene TRBV11-1; D is unresolved. Germline CDR1 is SGHAT and CDR2 is FQDESV (reference sequence). With 1 base removed from V and 9 bases from J, the gap between germline ends came to 9 bases. The CDR3 is 13 residues long. The DNA for the CDR3 is TGTGCCAGCAGCTTAGTTGTGGGCCGGGAGCTGTTTTTT. As protein: CASSLVVGRELFF.

J is TRBJ2-2 and V is TRBV18; D is ambiguous. V gave up 2 bases and J gave up 1 base, with 5 bases separating them. Germline V CDR1 and CDR2: KGHSH, LQKENI. The CDR3 has 14 residues. This CDR3 reads CASSPWENTGELFF. CDR3 DNA sequence: TGTGCCAGCTCACCATGGGAGAACACCGGGGAGCTGTTTTTT.

With regard to this clone: The same CDR3 arises from other DNA sequences in this sample as well. This sequence joins TRBV5-1 and TRBJ2-5; the D is unclear. This CDR3 spans 11 amino acids. V shed 2 bases and J shed 2 bases, with 1 base lying between them. Germline CDR1 reads SGHRS; CDR2 reads YFSETQ. The chain's CDR3 is CASSLQETQYF. CDR3 nucleotide sequence: TGCGCCAGCAGCTTACAAGAGACCCAGTACTTC.

The V call is TRBV5-1, the J call TRBJ1-3, with a possible D match to TRBD1 (5 bases). The germline gives CDR1 SGHRS, CDR2 YFSETQ. Deletions cut 0 bases from V and 2 bases from J, with 9 bases between. The CDR3 extends over 15 amino acids. The DNA for the CDR3 is TGCGCCAGCAGCTTGGCGGGGCCCCCTGGAAACACCATATATTTT. It translates to CASSLAGPPGNTIYF.

J is TRBJ2-5 and V is TRBV6-6; no clear D. The CDR3 sequence is 14 residues long. Trimming left V 4 bases short and J 3 bases short, with 12 bases between. Per the germline V gene, CDR1 is MNHNY and CDR2 is SVGAGI (reference sequence). CDR3 bases: TGTGCCAGCAGTTCCCCGGACCGGGAAGAGACCCAGTACTTC. Amino acid sequence: CASSSPDREETQYF.

The chain is built from TRBV12-3 or TRBV12-4 and TRBJ2-5; D not resolved. Trimming removed 2 bases at V and 4 bases at J, with 8 bases between. The CDR3 loop spans 13 amino acids. The chain's CDR3 is CASSLLGRETQYF. The CDR3 DNA reads as TGTGCCAGCAGTTTACTTGGACGAGAGACCCAGTACTTC.

This clone has only one observation. The gene calls are TRBV20-1 and TRBJ1-2; D is unresolved. The CDR3 is 11 amino acids. Trimming took off 3 bases at V and 4 bases at J, with 6 bases between the two ends. Germline CDR1 is DFQATT and CDR2 is SNEGSKA (reference sequence). The CDR3 loop reads CSARRPYGYTF. CDR3 in DNA: TGCAGTGCTAGGCGCCCCTATGGCTACACCTTC.

This chain connects TRBV10-1 to TRBJ2-7, with TRBD1 matching 7 bases. CDR1 and CDR2 (germline): WNHNN, SYGVQD (reference sequence). Losses at the gene ends were 9 bases for V and 7 bases for J; bases not matched to a gene: 12. The CDR3 is made up of 13 amino acids. In nucleotides, the CDR3 is TGCGCCAGAAACCAGACAGGGCCCGAGGAGCAGTACTTC. This translates into CARNQTGPEEQYF.

The V gene is TRBV6-1, the J gene TRBJ1-3; D unclear. Germline values: CDR1 MNHNS, CDR2 SASEGT. The CDR3 spans 15 residues. Trimming took 2 bases from V and 0 from J, leaving 8 bases between them. CDR3 coding DNA: TGTGCCAGCAGTGAACAGGCCTTCTCTGGAAACACCATATATTTT. Protein sequence: CASSEQAFSGNTIYF.

The rearrangement uses TRBV19 and TRBJ1-5; 8 bases fit TRBD1. V dropped 2 bases and J dropped 7; count of bases not matched to a gene: 4. The CDR3 consists of 14 residues. The germline gives CDR1 LNHDA, CDR2 SQIVND (reference sequence). CDR3 loop: CASSIQGARQPQHF. The CDR3 coding sequence is TGTGCCAGTAGTATACAGGGGGCACGACAGCCCCAGCATTTT.

The genes are TRBV7-3 and TRBJ2-1; TRBD2 matches at 10 bases. The CDR3 sequence is 14 residues long. Germline CDR1 reads SGHTA; CDR2 reads FQGTGA. J gave up 8 bases and V 5 bases, and 6 bases lay outside the gene matches. The CDR3, as DNA: TGTGCCAGCAGCACCACTAGCGGGATCTATGAGCAGTTCTTC. Translation: CASSTTSGIYEQFF.

The chain joins TRBV5-8 to TRBJ1-1, with D unresolved. Deletions cut 1 base from V and 3 bases from J, with 13 bases between. The CDR3 has 15 residues. Germline values: CDR1 SGHTS, CDR2 YDEGEE. CDR3 amino acids: CASSLSGGRYTEAFF. Here the CDR3 DNA reads TGTGCCAGCAGCTTGAGTGGTGGGCGGTACACTGAAGCTTTCTTT.

The chain links TRBV25-1 to TRBJ2-5, with a possible D match to TRBD2 (6 bases). The CDR3 extends over 13 amino acids. Per germline, CDR1 MGHDK and CDR2 SYGVNS. V lost 3 bases and J lost 5, with 10 bases in between. CDR3 protein: CASSDGGWETQYF. The CDR3, as DNA: TGTGCCAGCAGTGACGGGGGTTGGGAGACCCAGTACTTC.

J is TRBJ2-3 and V is TRBV2, with 7 bases matching TRBD2. With V trimmed by 5 bases and J by 1 base, 6 bases remained unmatched. CDR3 length: 15 amino acids. CDR1 SNHLY and CDR2 FYNNEI come from the germline V gene. For the CDR3, the DNA is TGTGCCAGCAGTAAGGGAGGGTCCGGCACAGATACGCAGTATTTT. The encoded protein is CASSKGGSGTDTQYF. The full variable domain, completed using reference TRBV2 and TRBJ2-3, is EPEVTQTPSHQVTQMGQEVILRCVPISNHLYFYWYRQILGQKVEFLVSFYNNEISEKSEIFDDQFSVERPDGSNFTLKIRSTKLEDSAMYFCASSKGGSGTDTQYFGPGTRLTVL.

The V and J genes are TRBV12-3 or TRBV12-4 and TRBJ1-4; D remains unclear. The CDR3 runs 12 residues. Trimming stripped 11 bases from V and 7 bases from J, with 14 bases between. The chain's CDR3 is CAVRHWGEKLFF. Here the CDR3 DNA reads TGTGCCGTACGACACTGGGGTGAAAAACTGTTTTTT.